This TCR beta chain was found in a study of monozygotic twins with inflammatory bowel disease. Per germline, CDR1 LGHDT and CDR2 YNNKEL (reference sequence). This CDR3 is 15 amino acids long. Overall study results and limits: Patients received differing immunosuppressive treatments, which may have added variability to their repertoires.

Eight separate reactions per sample served to make cDNA. TCRdb reprocessed the 5' RACE reads, with one entry per CDR3 protein and no DNA. Its listing shows 400,000 to 500,000 distinct CDR3 sequences. As concerns this clonotype: Its antigen is currently unknown.

V usage is TRBV3-1 and J usage is TRBJ2-6. This TCR was sampled from a human donor with ulcerative colitis or Crohn's disease, or a healthy co-twin of an affected twin (not recorded which). The sequencing input was blood. The CDR3 sequence: CASSPVVSGANVLTF.